Listed below are T cell receptor beta chains from one sample, sequenced in a study of response to subunit inactivated influenza vaccine. TCRdb itself ran the RT-PCR reads through MiXCR, one entry per CDR3 protein. The sample includes under 200,000 distinct CDR3 sequences, approximately 12% of them seen just once. Material: CD8+ T cells sorted from PBMCs, obtained approximately 25 months after vaccination. Every receptor here comes from a man aged 50 to 69 who received an inactivated influenza vaccine. The CDR3 runs from the conserved cysteine through the conserved F or W. The D gene is left open where the match is weak. Expanded clones get a size class; other rows say once, few or many, or leave the size out.

CDR3 DNA	CDR3 protein	D gene	V gene	J gene	clone size
TGTGCCATCAGGGGCGGTGACTCCTACGAGCAGTACTTC	CAIRGGDSYEQYF	NA	TRBV10-3	TRBJ2-7	many
TGTGCCAGCCCCCGGAGGTCGCAGCAAGAGACCCAGTACTTC	CASPRRSQQETQYF	NA	TRBV9	TRBJ2-5	NA
TGTGCCAGCAGCTTGACAGGCCTAGGCCAAGGGGAAAAACTGTTTTTT	CASSLTGLGQGEKLFF	NA	TRBV7-9	TRBJ1-4	many
TGTGCCAGCAGTTTAGGTCAGTTTAGCACAGATACGCAGTATTTT	CASSLGQFSTDTQYF	NA	TRBV12-3/TRBV12-4	TRBJ2-3	few
TGTGCCAGCAGTACAGAGGAAGAGCAGTACTTC	CASSTEEEQYF	NA	TRBV28	TRBJ2-7	NA
TGTGCCAGCAGTCGGACAGGGCTTACCTACGAGCAGTACTTC	CASSRTGLTYEQYF	TRBD1	TRBV6-1	TRBJ2-7	many
TGTGCCAGCAGTGAAGGGTTGGCAGGGGAGGGCACTGAAGCTTTCTTT	CASSEGLAGEGTEAFF	NA	TRBV25-1	TRBJ1-1	NA
TGTGCCAGCAGCAAAGGAGCGGGGACAGGGGATTGCTACAATGAGCAGTTCTTC	CASSKGAGTGDCYNEQFF	NA	TRBV21-1	TRBJ2-1	many
TGCGCCAGCAGCCAAGATTCCACAGGGGCTAGCGATGAGCAGTTCTTC	CASSQDSTGASDEQFF	NA	TRBV4-3	TRBJ2-1	NA
TGTGCCACCAGCAGAGTTGGACAGGGGTTTTCAGAGACCCAGTACTTC	CATSRVGQGFSETQYF	TRBD1	TRBV15	TRBJ2-5	NA
TGTGCCAGCAGCTTAGCACAGCCCTACAATGAGCAGTTCTTC	CASSLAQPYNEQFF	NA	TRBV7-8	TRBJ2-1	few
TGTGCCACCAGTGATCCTGACAGGGGCAATGAGCAGTTCTTC	CATSDPDRGNEQFF	TRBD1	TRBV24-1	TRBJ2-1	few
TGCAGTGTTGAGGGTCCCTACGAGCAGTACTTC	CSVEGPYEQYF	NA	TRBV20-1	TRBJ2-7	few
TGTGCCAGCAATACCGAGGGTGGAGGGGCCAACGTCCTGACTTTC	CASNTEGGGANVLTF	NA	TRBV12-3/TRBV12-4	TRBJ2-6	few
TGTGCCAGCGTAGCGCGGGACGCCCTAGCCAAAAACATTCAGTACTTC	CASVARDALAKNIQYF	NA	TRBV7-2	TRBJ2-4	many
TGCAGTGCTAGACTGGCGTATTCCTACGAGCAGTACTTC	CSARLAYSYEQYF	NA	TRBV20-1	TRBJ2-7	many
TGTGCCAGCAGTCCTTCTCAGGGAGGGAACACTGAAGCTTTCTTT	CASSPSQGGNTEAFF	NA	TRBV28	TRBJ1-1	many
TGTGCCATCAGTGAGTACACAGCAATTCAAGAGACCCAGTACTTC	CAISEYTAIQETQYF	NA	TRBV10-3	TRBJ2-5	few
TGTGCCAGCAAGCAAACAGGAATTACGTCCTACGAGCAGTACTTC	CASKQTGITSYEQYF	NA	TRBV28	TRBJ2-7	few
TGCGCCAGCAGCCAGACCGGGACAGGGGGCGTTGCGGATGGCTACACCTTC	CASSQTGTGGVADGYTF	TRBD1	TRBV4-3	TRBJ1-2	few
TGTGCCAGCAGAAGGACAGGGTGGGGGGAGACCCAGTACTTC	CASRRTGWGETQYF	TRBD1	TRBV28	TRBJ2-5	NA
TGTGCCAAGTACAATGAGCAGTTCTTC	CAKYNEQFF	NA	TRBV24-1	TRBJ2-1	few
TGTGCCATCAGTGATGCTGGGGGAGGACAGCCCCAGCATTTT	CAISDAGGGQPQHF	NA	TRBV10-3	TRBJ1-5	many
TGCGCCAGCAGCTACCGACAGGGTAAGCAAGCTGAAGCTTTCTTT	CASSYRQGKQAEAFF	TRBD1	TRBV4-1	TRBJ1-1	NA
TGTGCCAGCAGTGACCTTGCCGGGGCAGATACGCAGTATTTT	CASSDLAGADTQYF	NA	TRBV6-4	TRBJ2-3	few
TGTGCCAGCTCCCGAAAGTTCCACAATGAGCAGTTCTTC	CASSRKFHNEQFF	NA	TRBV11-3	TRBJ2-1	NA
TGTGCCAGCAGCTTGGACGGCTCTGGGGCCAACGTCCTGACTTTC	CASSLDGSGANVLTF	NA	TRBV5-8	TRBJ2-6	few
TGTGCCAGCAGTGTCCACAGGGGGTCGGGCTACGAGCAGTACTTC	CASSVHRGSGYEQYF	TRBD1	TRBV2	TRBJ2-7	NA
TGTGCCAGCAGTTTATCTCCACTTAGCTACGAGCAGTACTTC	CASSLSPLSYEQYF	NA	TRBV28	TRBJ2-7	few
TGTGCTAGCAGCTTAGGCCCTGCGGATCAAGAGACCCAGTACTTC	CASSLGPADQETQYF	NA	TRBV7-7	TRBJ2-5	NA
TGCGCCAGCAGCCAAGAGGGTCAGAACACTGAAGCTTTCTTT	CASSQEGQNTEAFF	NA	TRBV4-1	TRBJ1-1	NA
TGTGCCAGCAGCCGCGGACGGACAGATACGCAGTATTTT	CASSRGRTDTQYF	NA	TRBV9	TRBJ2-3	many
TGTGCCAGCAGCTTAGGCTGGGTGACGGTCCTGGGCACAGATACGCAGTATTTT	CASSLGWVTVLGTDTQYF	NA	TRBV7-2	TRBJ2-3	few
TGTGCCAGCAGTTACGGACAGGGGGCGAAGAATGAGCAGTTCTTC	CASSYGQGAKNEQFF	TRBD1	TRBV6-2/TRBV6-3	TRBJ2-1	few
TGTGCCAGTAGTATATTTTGGGGCTCCTACGAGCAGTACTTC	CASSIFWGSYEQYF	NA	TRBV19	TRBJ2-7	few
TGTGCCAGCAGCGTAGCCGGGACTACGGTGGATACGCAGTATTTT	CASSVAGTTVDTQYF	TRBD2	TRBV9	TRBJ2-3	once
TGTGCTAGTGGTTTGGTATACTCCTACGAGCAGTACTTC	CASGLVYSYEQYF	NA	TRBV12-5	TRBJ2-7	few
TGTGCCAGCAGTTTGGAACTCTATGGCTACACCTTC	CASSLELYGYTF	NA	TRBV12-3/TRBV12-4	TRBJ1-2	NA
TGCAGTGCTAGACAAACCGCAGGATTCACTGAAGCTTTCTTT	CSARQTAGFTEAFF	NA	TRBV20-1	TRBJ1-1	few
TGCAGCGTTGTTATCAATGAAGCTTTCTTT	CSVVINEAFF	NA	TRBV29-1	TRBJ1-1	many
TGCAGCGTTGAGGGGGGGCCGGACACTGAAGCTTTCTTT	CSVEGGPDTEAFF	NA	TRBV29-1	TRBJ1-1	many
TGTGCCAGCAGCCACAGGACAGCCTACAATGAGCAGTTCTTC	CASSHRTAYNEQFF	NA	TRBV12-3/TRBV12-4	TRBJ2-1	NA
TGTGCCAGCAGTTACCCCGGGACAGGGGACACCTACGAGCAGTACTTC	CASSYPGTGDTYEQYF	TRBD1	TRBV6-2/TRBV6-3	TRBJ2-7	few
TGTGCCAGCAGCCCCTCCGCAAACTATGGCTACACCTTC	CASSPSANYGYTF	NA	TRBV9	TRBJ1-2	NA
TGCAGTGCTAGGGCGGTCGTCGGGACGGGCTACGAGCAGTACTTC	CSARAVVGTGYEQYF	NA	TRBV20-1	TRBJ2-7	many
TGCGCCAGCAGCTTGGACCTGAACACTGAAGCTTTCTTT	CASSLDLNTEAFF	NA	TRBV5-1	TRBJ1-1	many
TGTGCCAGCAGGAGAGGTGGGACTGACACAGATACGCAGTATTTT	CASRRGGTDTDTQYF	NA	TRBV5-5	TRBJ2-3	few
TGTGCCAGCAGCGTCCGAACAGGGGGGGTTTCACCCCTCCACTTT	CASSVRTGGVSPLHF	TRBD1	TRBV9	TRBJ1-6	NA
TGTGCCAGCAGTTTGTTAGGGACCACCGGGGAGCTGTTTTTT	CASSLLGTTGELFF	NA	TRBV28	TRBJ2-2	few
TGTGCCAGCAGTTACGGCGGGGGGAACACTGAAGCTTTCTTT	CASSYGGGNTEAFF	NA	TRBV6-5	TRBJ1-1	NA
TGTGCCAGCAGCCAAGAAGGTATTACTAGCGGGGTGTACAATGAGCAGTTCTTC	CASSQEGITSGVYNEQFF	TRBD2	TRBV4-2	TRBJ2-1	NA
TGTGCCAGCAGTTTAAGAGCGGGAGAAACCTACGAGCAGTACTTC	CASSLRAGETYEQYF	TRBD2	TRBV28	TRBJ2-7	few
TGCGCCAGCAGCCTTCGACAGGGTCAAGAGACCCAGTACTTC	CASSLRQGQETQYF	TRBD1	TRBV4-1	TRBJ2-5	many